This T cell receptor beta chain was identified in a study of beta chain features in type 1 diabetes. In the study overall: When patients were set against healthy donors, age, gender and cell yields were similar. Findings and limits, study-wide: Moderate but significant shortening of TCRB CDR3s was recorded in all four CD4+ subsets from Type 1 diabetes patients.

This CDR3 has 16 residues. The ends lost 1 base at V and 9 bases at J; junction bases unmatched: 8. Germline V lookup: CDR1 LNHNV, CDR2 YYDKDF (reference sequence). The study reverse transcribed the entire isolated RNA, so it sequenced expressed TCRB transcripts. TCRdb keeps only in-frame clones here, not all; method: immunoSEQ multiplex PCR. The table includes 300,000 to 400,000 clones, roughly 9% detected once. This clone was seen only a few times. Antigen specificity is unknown. This TCR was sampled from a man younger than 40 with type 1 diabetes. The sequenced sample consisted of central memory CD4+ T cells from blood. This rearrangement joins TRBV15 to TRBJ1-6, with TRBD1 matching 8 bases. The CDR3 here is CATSRGGTGEASPLHF. The DNA for the CDR3 is TGTGCCACCAGCAGAGGGGGGACAGGAGAGGCTTCACCCCTCCACTTT.